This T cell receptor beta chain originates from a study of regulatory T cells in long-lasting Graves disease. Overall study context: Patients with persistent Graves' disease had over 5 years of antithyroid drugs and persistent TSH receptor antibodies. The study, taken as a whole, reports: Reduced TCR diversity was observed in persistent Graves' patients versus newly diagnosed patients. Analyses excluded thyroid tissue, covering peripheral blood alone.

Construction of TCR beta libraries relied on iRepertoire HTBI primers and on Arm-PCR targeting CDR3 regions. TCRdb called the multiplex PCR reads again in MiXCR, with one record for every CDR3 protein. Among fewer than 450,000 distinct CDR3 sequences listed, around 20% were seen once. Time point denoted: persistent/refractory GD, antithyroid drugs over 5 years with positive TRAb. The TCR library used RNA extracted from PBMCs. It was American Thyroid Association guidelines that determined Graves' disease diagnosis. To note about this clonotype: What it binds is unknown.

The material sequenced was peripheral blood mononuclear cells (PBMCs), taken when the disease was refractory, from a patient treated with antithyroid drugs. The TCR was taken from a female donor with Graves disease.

CDR3 nucleotides: TGTGCCAGCATCCCCGGCGGTAGCTCCTACAATGAGCAGTTCTTC. Protein sequence: CASIPGGSSYNEQFF. The chain combines TRBV28 with TRBJ2-1; D is uncertain. With 7 bases removed from V and 0 bases from J, the gap between germline ends came to 13 bases. Per the germline V gene, CDR1 is MDHEN and CDR2 is SYDVKM. The length of the CDR3 is 15 residues.